This entry lists 19 T cell receptor beta chains sequenced from one sample in a study of blood T cell repertoires in COVID-19. Measured with immunoSEQ multiplex PCR; TCRdb has only the in-frame clones, and not every one. This sample has under 300,000 clones, with roughly four fifths found just once. Material: peripheral blood. Receptors were obtained from a man aged 50 or older with acute or convalescent COVID-19.

This chain joins TRBV15 and TRBJ1-5, with 9 bases identical to TRBD1. Germline V gives CDR1 LNHNV, CDR2 YYDKDF (reference sequence). CDR3 length equals 15 residues. J lost 4 bases, V lost 4 bases, and 5 bases had no gene match. CDR3 bases: TGTGCCACCAGCACTCGAGGACAGGGGAATCAGCCCCAGCATTTT. It translates to CATSTRGQGNQPQHF.

The CDR3 sequence: CASSLVGGSGNTIYF. CDR3 nucleotides: TGTGCCAGCAGCTTGGTCGGGGGCTCTGGAAACACCATATATTTT. The chain couples TRBV5-4 to TRBJ1-3; D possibly corresponds to TRBD1 (5 bases). CDR3 length: 15 amino acids. The germline V gene has CDR1 SGHNT and CDR2 YYREEE (reference sequence). Trimming removed 0 bases at V and 0 bases at J, with 7 bases between.

This clone was seen a handful of times. The rearrangement uses TRBV27 and TRBJ1-5; TRBD1 matches 9 bases. This CDR3 is built from 15 residues. Germline V gene lookup returns CDR1 MNHEY and CDR2 SMNVEV (reference sequence). Losses at the gene ends were 4 bases for V and 5 bases for J; bases not matched to a gene: 6. In DNA form, the CDR3 reads TGTGCCAGCAGTTCAGGACAGGGGAGCGATCAGCCCCAGCATTTT. Its translation is CASSSGQGSDQPQHF.

Here the CDR3 reads CASSQGLAGGPDEQFF. The CDR3 nucleotides are TGTGCCAGCAGCCAAGGGCTAGCGGGGGGGCCGGATGAGCAGTTCTTC. V and J are TRBV4-2 and TRBJ2-1; TRBD2 matches 12 bases. J gave up 8 bases and V 1 base, and 6 bases lay outside the gene matches. The CDR3 runs to 16 residues. Germline CDR1 is LGHNA and CDR2 is YNFKEQ.

J is TRBJ1-5 and V is TRBV7-2; D not certain. CDR1 SGHTA and CDR2 FQGNSA come from the germline V gene. Trimming stripped 1 base from V and 0 bases from J, with 7 bases between. The CDR3 is 15 residues long. The CDR3 sequence: CASSLVGNSNQPQHF. The CDR3 DNA is TGTGCCAGCAGCTTAGTTGGCAATAGCAATCAGCCCCAGCATTTT.

The chain uses TRBV9 and TRBJ1-4; possibly TRBD1 for D (6 bases). CDR1 and CDR2 (germline): SGDLS, YYNGEE. V lost 0 bases and J 6 bases, leaving 12 bases between the germline ends. The CDR3 contains 15 residues. The CDR3 coding sequence is TGTGCCAGCAGCGTAGCTGGACAGAGTCATGAAAAACTGTTTTTT. The encoded protein is CASSVAGQSHEKLFF. The full variable domain, completed using reference TRBV9 and TRBJ1-4, is DSGVTQTPKHLITATGQRVTLRCSPRSGDLSVYWYQQSLDQGLQFLIQYYNGEERAKGNILERFSAQQFPDLHSELNLSSLELGDSALYFCASSVAGQSHEKLFFGSGTQLSVL.

The V gene is TRBV12-3 or TRBV12-4, the J gene TRBJ2-7; a possible D gene is TRBD1 (6 bases). V lost 5 bases, J lost 5 bases, and 13 bases lay in between. The CDR3 loop spans 13 amino acids. In DNA form, the CDR3 reads TGTGCCAGCAGTCGTGGACAGATCGACGAGCAGTACTTC. The encoded protein is CASSRGQIDEQYF.

This chain links TRBV5-1 with TRBJ2-1, with TRBD2 matching over 10 bases. Germline CDR1 and CDR2: SGHRS and YFSETQ. Trimming at V came to 8 bases and at J to 4 bases, leaving 3 bases not matched to a gene. The CDR3 runs 13 residues. In DNA, the CDR3 is TGCGCCAGTGGACTAGCGGCTTACAATGAGCAGTTCTTC. Its protein product is CASGLAAYNEQFF.

This chain joins TRBV27 and TRBJ2-3; possible D gene TRBD2, 5 bases. CDR3 size: 15 residues. V shed 1 base and J shed 4 bases, with 12 bases lying between them. The germline gives CDR1 MNHEY, CDR2 SMNVEV (reference sequence). Written as DNA, the CDR3 is TGTGCCAGCAGTTTATTGGTAGCCGGGGCAGATACGCAGTATTTT. Its protein is CASSLLVAGADTQYF.

The gene calls are TRBV12-3 or TRBV12-4 and TRBJ2-3; 7 bases line up with TRBD1. The CDR3 is 12 amino acids. V lost 8 bases to trimming and J lost 3 bases; unmatched junction nucleotides: 2. CDR3 coding DNA: TGTGCCAGCGGGGGACAGACAGATACGCAGTATTTT. Its protein is CASGGQTDTQYF.

The chain joins TRBV24-1 to TRBJ2-3; 7 bases are a match to TRBD1. Germline CDR1 is KGHDR and CDR2 is SFDVKD. The CDR3 length is 14 residues. The V segment lost 7 bases and the J segment 5 bases; nucleotides outside the gene matches: 8. The CDR3 region has the DNA TGTGCCACCAGGGAAACAGGGGCTGGAGATACGCAGTATTTT. It yields the protein CATRETGAGDTQYF.

The genes are TRBV9 and TRBJ2-3; D is ambiguous. The CDR3 has 14 residues. Between the trimmed V and J ends, which lost 3 bases and 4 bases, there was a span of 12 bases. The germline V gene encodes CDR1 SGDLS and CDR2 YYNGEE. For the CDR3, the DNA is TGTGCCAGCAGCGCCCTTAGTAACTCAGATACGCAGTATTTT. It is translated as CASSALSNSDTQYF.

The chain links TRBV13 to TRBJ2-3, with D possibly being TRBD2 (6 bases). Trimming pared 5 bases from V and 6 bases from J, leaving 15 bases between. The CDR3 has 14 amino acids. The germline gives CDR1 PRHDT, CDR2 FYEKMQ (reference sequence). The CDR3 DNA follows: TGTGCCAGCAGCCCAACCAAACGGGGGGATACGCAGTATTTT. Its translation is CASSPTKRGDTQYF.

The V and J genes are TRBV3-1 (or the pseudogene TRBV3-2) and TRBJ1-2; D is uncertain. This CDR3 spans 13 amino acids. The V end was cut by 1 base, the J end by 7 bases, with 10 bases between. The germline V gene has CDR1 LGHDT and CDR2 YNNKEL (reference sequence). The CDR3 nucleotides read TGTGCCAGCAGCCAAGTTGGAGGGAGTGGCTACACCTTC. Protein: CASSQVGGSGYTF.

This clone was seen only once. The chain combines TRBV19 with TRBJ2-3; 7 nucleotides align to TRBD1. Germline V gene lookup returns CDR1 LNHDA and CDR2 SQIVND (reference sequence). The CDR3 has 17 residues. The V gene end was trimmed by 3 bases and the J gene end by 6 bases; junction bases not matched to a gene: 15. The CDR3 reads CASSILPPGTDKDTQYF. The CDR3 DNA reads TGTGCCAGTAGTATTCTCCCCCCCGGGACAGATAAGGATACGCAGTATTTT.

This clone was counted once. The CDR3 coding sequence is TGTGCCAGCAGCCAACGCACAGGTCGGTGGGTGTACGAGCAGTACTTC. It translates to CASSQRTGRWVYEQYF. The chain has TRBV3-1 (or the pseudogene TRBV3-2) and TRBJ2-7, with D tentatively TRBD1 (5 bases). Trimming shortened V by 2 bases and J by 4 bases, and 18 bases separated the two germline ends. Germline values: CDR1 LGHDT, CDR2 YNNKEL (reference sequence). CDR3 length: 16 residues.

The rearrangement uses TRBV7-3 and TRBJ2-1; TRBD2 aligns across 10 bases. The CDR3 has 15 residues. The germline V gene encodes CDR1 SGHTA and CDR2 FQGTGA. With V trimmed by 5 bases and J by 6 bases, 7 bases remained unmatched. Written as DNA, the CDR3 is TGTGCCAGCAGCCTCACTAGCGGGACGTTCAATGAGCAGTTCTTC. Residues: CASSLTSGTFNEQFF.

This clone appeared once. This chain connects TRBV7-3 to TRBJ2-1; 12 positions agree with TRBD2. The CDR3 sequence is 15 residues long. V dropped 5 bases and J dropped 6; count of bases not matched to a gene: 5. Germline V gives CDR1 SGHTA, CDR2 FQGTGA. The CDR3 coding sequence is TGTGCCAGCAGCCCCTCTAGCGGGAGGGCCAATGAGCAGTTCTTC. Its protein product is CASSPSSGRANEQFF.

The rearrangement links TRBV19 to TRBJ1-6; 10 bases map to TRBD1. V shed 7 bases and J 9 bases; nucleotides not matched to a gene: 9. This CDR3 comprises 15 residues. CDR1 is LNHDA, CDR2 SQIVND, per germline (reference sequence). In DNA, the CDR3 is TGTGCCAGTACCTACGGGAGACAGGGGGCTTCACCCCTCCACTTT. Translating gives CASTYGRQGASPLHF. The whole variable domain, filled in from reference TRBV19 and TRBJ1-6, reads DGGITQSPKYLFRKEGQNVTLSCEQNLNHDAMYWYRQDPGQGLRLIYYSQIVNDFQKGDIAEGYSVSREKKESFPLTVTSAQKNPTAFYLCASTYGRQGASPLHFGNGTRLTVT.